The 12 T cell receptor beta chains listed next were all sequenced from one sample in a study of T cells in Graves' hyperthyroidism and ophthalmopathy. TCR beta CDR3 region amplification was performed from RNA transcripts. TCR CDR3 underwent first-round RT-PCR with the HTBI primer set. A single record per CDR3 protein comes from TCRdb applying MiXCR to the multiplex PCR reads. The table records about 570,000 distinct CDR3 sequences, around 15% of them present only once. The sequencing input was blood. These receptors originate from a woman between 40 and 55 years old with Graves' hyperthyroidism.

The J gene is TRBJ2-1, the V gene TRBV12-3 or TRBV12-4; 10 bases match TRBD2. The CDR3 is 15 amino acids. Germline trimming cut 5 bases from V and 10 bases from J; bases unmatched to any gene: 11. The CDR3 nucleotides read TGTGCCAGCAGTCCAGGACTAGCGGTTTCTGTGGAGCAGTTCTTC. Its protein is CASSPGLAVSVEQFF.

This clonotype was seen more than once but under ten times. V and J are TRBV6-5 and TRBJ1-2; D is perhaps TRBD1 (6 bases). This CDR3 is 13 amino acids long. Deletions cut 6 bases from V and 2 bases from J, with 10 bases between. Germline V CDR1 and CDR2: MNHEY, SVGAGI. The chain's CDR3 is CASRNRENYGYTF. The DNA for the CDR3 is TGTGCCAGCAGAAACAGGGAAAACTATGGCTACACCTTC.

The rearrangement uses TRBV15 and TRBJ2-7, with 9 nucleotides matching TRBD1. The ends lost 5 bases at V and 3 bases at J; junction bases unmatched: 8. The germline CDR1 and CDR2 sequences are LNHNV and YYDKDF (reference sequence). This CDR3 contains 15 residues. CDR3 residues: CATSPPGQGYYEQYF. CDR3 bases: TGTGCCACCAGCCCGCCCGGACAGGGGTACTACGAGCAGTACTTC.

This clonotype was observed at least ten times. The gene calls are TRBV20-1 and TRBJ2-1, with 8 bases aligning to TRBD2. This CDR3 has 16 amino acids. V gave up 5 bases and J gave up 0 bases; unmatched junction bases: 9. Per the germline V gene, CDR1 is DFQATT and CDR2 is SNEGSKA (reference sequence). The CDR3 region has the DNA TGCAGTGCTCTTGGACTAGCTGCTAGCTCCTACAATGAGCAGTTCTTC. Amino acid sequence: CSALGLAASSYNEQFF.

The rearrangement links TRBV7-3 to TRBJ1-5; weak D call: TRBD1 (6 bases). Trimming removed 6 bases at V and 1 base at J, with 28 bases between. This CDR3 contains 20 residues. Germline CDR1 SGHTA, CDR2 FQGTGA. The CDR3 reads CASRPAGGAGPVWSNQPQHF. In DNA form, the CDR3 reads TGTGCCAGCAGACCAGCGGGGGGGGCAGGGCCGGTTTGGAGCAATCAGCCCCAGCATTTT.

Ten or more counts support this clonotype. V and J are TRBV28 and TRBJ1-1; no reliable D call. The CDR3 is made up of 13 amino acids. V was trimmed by 9 bases and J by 3 bases, leaving 14 bases between them. Per germline, CDR1 MDHEN and CDR2 SYDVKM. The CDR3 region has the DNA TGTGCCAGTCTGGCAGGAGCCGACACTGAAGCTTTCTTT. This encodes CASLAGADTEAFF.

This clonotype was observed many times. The chain carries TRBV9 and TRBJ2-4, with D maybe TRBD1 (6 bases). Trimming stripped 4 bases from V and 9 bases from J, with 17 bases between. Germline CDR1 SGDLS, CDR2 YYNGEE. The CDR3 sequence is 14 residues long. In nucleotides, the CDR3 is TGTGCCAGCAGCCCGGGACAAGGTTCTGGCATTCAGTACTTC. Translating gives CASSPGQGSGIQYF.

This rearrangement joins TRBV30 to TRBJ2-2; 8 positions agree with TRBD2. This CDR3 region has 15 residues. Germline lookup yields CDR1 GTSNPN and CDR2 SVGIG (reference sequence). With V trimmed by 8 bases and J by 4 bases, 12 bases remained unmatched. CDR3 coding DNA: TGTGCCACCCTTGGAGGACTAGCTCTCACCGGGGAGCTGTTTTTT. Protein product: CATLGGLALTGELFF.

This clonotype was observed a handful of times. Compared with germline, one end of the junction differs, possibly owing to a read error. The chain is built from TRBV5-8 and TRBJ2-1, with TRBD2 matching over 8 bases. The CDR3 has 16 residues. Looked up from germline, CDR1 is SGHTS and CDR2 is YDEGEE. The CDR3 DNA follows: TGTACCAGCAGCTTCTTCGGTAGCGGGACCTACAATGAGCAGTTCTTC. Amino acids: CTSSFFGSGTYNEQFF.

V usage is TRBV7-9 and J usage is TRBJ2-7; D tentatively reads TRBD1 or TRBD2 (6 bases each). The CDR3 spans 15 residues. V lost 4 bases to trimming and J lost 5 bases, with 18 bases between them. Germline-derived CDR1 and CDR2 are SEHNR and FQNEAQ (reference sequence). The DNA of the CDR3 is TGTGCCAGCAGCTCGCTAGAGGGGGGCTTGAACGAGCAGTACTTC. This codes for CASSSLEGGLNEQYF.

This clonotype was seen repeatedly, ten times or more. The chain couples TRBV7-8 to TRBJ1-2; D possibly corresponds to TRBD1 (5 bases). Looked up from germline, CDR1 is SGHVS and CDR2 is FQNEAQ. Trimming took off 0 bases at V and 6 bases at J, with 11 bases between the two ends. This CDR3 is built from 14 residues. The CDR3 DNA reads TGTGCCAGCAGCTTAGCAGGGGCGGAAGATGGCTACACCTTC. Its protein is CASSLAGAEDGYTF.

Turning to this clonotype: One end of the junction is discordant with germline, which a read error may explain. J is TRBJ2-5 and V is TRBV28; 7 nucleotides line up with TRBD1. CDR1 and CDR2 (germline): MDHEN, SYDVKM. There are 13 residues in the CDR3. The CDR3: CASSRQGKEAQYF. The CDR3, as DNA: TGTGCCAGCTCACGACAGGGAAAAGAGGCCCAGTACTTC.